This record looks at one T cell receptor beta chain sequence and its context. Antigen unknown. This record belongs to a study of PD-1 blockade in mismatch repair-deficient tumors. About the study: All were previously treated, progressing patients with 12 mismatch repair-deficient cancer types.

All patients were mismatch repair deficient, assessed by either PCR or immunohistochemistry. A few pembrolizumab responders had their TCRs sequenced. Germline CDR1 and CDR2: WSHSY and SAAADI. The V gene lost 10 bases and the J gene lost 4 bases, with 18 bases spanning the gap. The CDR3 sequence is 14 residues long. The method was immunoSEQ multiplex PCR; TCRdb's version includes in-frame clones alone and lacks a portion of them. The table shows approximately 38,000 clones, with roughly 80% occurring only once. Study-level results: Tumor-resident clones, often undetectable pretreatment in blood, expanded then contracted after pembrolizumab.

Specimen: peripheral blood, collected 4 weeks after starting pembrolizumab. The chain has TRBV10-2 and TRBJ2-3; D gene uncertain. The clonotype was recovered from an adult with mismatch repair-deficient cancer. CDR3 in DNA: TGCGCCACAAGCCCCTCCGGCCGTGCAGATACGCAGTATTTT. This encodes CATSPSGRADTQYF.